The 26 T cell receptor beta chains given below trace back to one sample, sequenced in a study of human T cells and chemical hapten exposure. Each CDR3 protein is one row after TCRdb ran MiXCR on the RACE reads. The sample shows some 91,000 distinct CDR3 sequences, under 15% of them seen only once. Time point given: patch test 1, 2 weeks after DPC sensitization. Treatment in this sample: therapeutic diphenylcyclopropenone sensitization with weekly scalp DPC. The sample in question was whole blood, obtained in connection with sensitization to the hapten diphenylcyclopropenone (DPC). The receptors stem from a woman in her thirties or forties with alopecia areata. Some clones in this sample may be carry-over from other donors' samples.

This clonotype has only a few counts. The chain couples TRBV14 to TRBJ2-7; 7 bases match TRBD1. The CDR3 covers 16 residues. The V gene end was trimmed by 4 bases and the J gene end by 2 bases; junction bases not matched to a gene: 11. The germline V gene encodes CDR1 SGHDN and CDR2 FVKESK. The CDR3 reads CASSLLLGQETYEQYF. The CDR3 DNA is TGTGCCAGCAGCCTCCTTCTCGGACAGGAAACCTACGAGCAGTACTTC.

This clonotype was seen many times. V usage is TRBV5-4 and J usage is TRBJ2-3, with no clear D. Germline CDR1 SGHNT, CDR2 YYREEE (reference sequence). CDR3 size: 14 residues. V lost 4 bases, J lost 5 bases, and 14 bases lay in between. The CDR3 loop reads CASSPPKPLDTQYF. CDR3 nucleotides: TGTGCCAGCAGCCCACCCAAGCCTCTAGATACGCAGTATTTT.

The V gene is TRBV28, the J gene TRBJ1-5, with 8 bases identical to TRBD1. Germline V CDR1 and CDR2: MDHEN, SYDVKM. The CDR3 extends over 16 amino acids. V was pared by 6 bases and J by 7 bases, with 14 bases of the junction left unmatched. CDR3 bases: TGTGCCAGCAGCCCAATCCAGGGGGCCTTAGGGCAGCCCCAGCATTTT. It encodes CASSPIQGALGQPQHF. The full variable domain, rest sourced from reference TRBV28 and TRBJ1-5, is DVKVTQSSRYLVKRTGEKVFLECVQDMDHENMFWYRQDPGLGLRLIYFSYDVKMKEKGDIPEGYSVSREKKERFSLILESASTNQTSMYLCASSPIQGALGQPQHFGDGTRLSIL.

The V call is TRBV7-3, the J call TRBJ2-1, with D perhaps matching TRBD2 (6 bases). The length of the CDR3 is 15 residues. V shed 4 bases and J shed 2 bases, with 12 bases lying between them. Looked up from germline, CDR1 is SGHTA and CDR2 is FQGTGA. CDR3 region: CASSSTRGPYNEQFF. The CDR3 DNA follows: TGTGCCAGCAGCTCGACTAGGGGACCCTACAATGAGCAGTTCTTC.

The chain carries TRBV6-2 or TRBV6-3 and TRBJ2-7; D is possibly TRBD1 (5 bases). The CDR3 covers 13 residues. Deletions cut 2 bases from V and 2 bases from J, with 7 bases between. The germline V gene encodes CDR1 MNHEY and CDR2 SVGEGT. CDR3 bases: TGTGCCAGCAGTTACGTGGACACCTACGAGCAGTACTTC. It specifies CASSYVDTYEQYF.

The V and J genes are TRBV4-1 and TRBJ2-5; possible D gene TRBD2, 6 bases. V was pared by 4 bases and J by 1 base, with 16 bases between. This CDR3 has 16 residues. Germline CDR1 and CDR2: MGHRA and YSYEKL. CDR3 bases: TGCGCCAGCAGCCGTGGGGGAGGCATCCTCCAAGAGACCCAGTACTTC. Protein product: CASSRGGGILQETQYF.

This clonotype came up many times. The chain joins TRBV14 to TRBJ2-7; 8 bases are shared with TRBD2. CDR1 and CDR2 (germline): SGHDN, FVKESK. After removal of 2 bases from V and 3 bases from J, the junction contained 3 bases not matched to a gene. The CDR3 sequence is 14 residues long. The CDR3 loop is CASSQLAGNYEQYF. CDR3 coding DNA: TGTGCCAGCAGCCAACTAGCGGGCAACTACGAGCAGTACTTC.

The chain employs TRBV14 and TRBJ2-1; 8 bases agree with TRBD2. The length of the CDR3 is 19 residues. The germline gives CDR1 SGHDN, CDR2 FVKESK. J gave up 0 bases and V 3 bases, and 13 bases lay outside the gene matches. The CDR3 nucleotides are TGTGCCAGCAGCCACCCTTCTAGCGGGCAACACCTCTCCTACAATGAGCAGTTCTTC. It translates to CASSHPSSGQHLSYNEQFF.

The chain recombines TRBV11-2 with TRBJ1-4; 7 nucleotides match TRBD1. V was clipped by 5 bases and J by 7 bases; unmatched bases: 10. The CDR3 is 15 residues long. Germline V gene data show CDR1 as SGHAT and CDR2 as FQNNGV. CDR3 coding DNA: TGTGCCAGCAGCCTAATCACAGGGGCTAGTGAAAAACTGTTTTTT. Translating it yields CASSLITGASEKLFF.

As for this clonotype: One junction end does not reproduce the germline sequence, and a read error may be involved. The V gene is TRBV29-1, the J gene TRBJ1-2; the D is unclear. Looked up from germline, CDR1 is SQVTM and CDR2 is ANQGSEA. CDR3 length: 8 amino acids. The CDR3 region is CSVEVGSF. CDR3 nucleotides: TGCAGCGTTGAAGTCGGATCTTTC.

This chain links TRBV7-9 with TRBJ2-6; TRBD1 aligns across 7 bases. Germline V gene data show CDR1 as SEHNR and CDR2 as FQNEAQ (reference sequence). V lost 8 bases, J lost 4 bases, and 5 bases stayed unmatched. This CDR3 is 14 amino acids long. CDR3 DNA: TGTGCCAGCTGGCGAGGGGGCGGGGCCAACGTCCTGACTTTC. Amino acid sequence: CASWRGGGANVLTF.

This clonotype appeared a few times. The chain links TRBV6-5 to TRBJ2-5, with a weak D call TRBD2 (5 bases). The CDR3 totals 13 residues. Germline V CDR1 and CDR2: MNHEY, SVGAGI. Between the trimmed V and J ends, which lost 8 bases and 5 bases, there was a span of 15 bases. As DNA, the CDR3 is TGTGCCAGCTGCGAGTACCCGGGGGAGACCCAGTACTTC. It yields the protein CASCEYPGETQYF.

V is TRBV5-1 and J is TRBJ2-1; D remains ambiguous. The ends were cut back, 4 bases at V and 8 bases at J, with 7 bases in the middle. In germline, CDR1 is SGHRS, CDR2 YFSETQ. This CDR3 region has 11 residues. The CDR3 region has the DNA TGCGCCAGCAGCGGGCGCCATGAGCAGTTCTTC. Its translation is CASSGRHEQFF.

This clonotype was found a few times. The chain carries TRBV18 and TRBJ2-1; 12 bases match TRBD2. In germline, CDR1 is KGHSH, CDR2 LQKENI. V lost 6 bases and J lost 3; bases outside the gene matches: 6. This CDR3 has 16 residues. This CDR3 is CASSSGLAGNYNEQFF. The CDR3 nucleotides read TGTGCCAGCTCGAGTGGACTAGCGGGGAACTACAATGAGCAGTTCTTC. The full variable domain, in which reference TRBV18 and TRBJ2-1 provide the parts outside the CDR3, is NAGVMQNPRHLVRRRGQEARLRCSPMKGHSHVYWYRQLPEEGLKFMVYLQKENIIDESGMPKERFSAEFPKEGPSILRIQQVVRGDSAAYFCASSSGLAGNYNEQFFGPGTRLTVL.

This clonotype was counted between two and nine times. The chain has TRBV27 and TRBJ2-7, with D perhaps assigned TRBD1 or TRBD2 (5 bases each). The CDR3 length is 12 residues. Per the germline V gene, CDR1 is MNHEY and CDR2 is SMNVEV (reference sequence). Trimming stripped 8 bases from V and 2 bases from J, with 10 bases between. The CDR3, as DNA: TGTGCCAGCTACAAGGGACCCTACGAGCAGTACTTC. Its protein product is CASYKGPYEQYF.

In this sample, this clonotype turned up many times. The V call is TRBV7-2, the J call TRBJ2-7, with 8 bases matching TRBD1. Looked up from germline, CDR1 is SGHTA and CDR2 is FQGNSA. The CDR3 length is 13 residues. V lost 4 bases and J lost 7; bases outside the gene matches: 6. The CDR3 spells CASSSDRGREQYF. CDR3 in DNA: TGTGCCAGCAGCTCAGACAGGGGAAGAGAGCAGTACTTC.

The table lists this clonotype with a few counts. This chain joins TRBV6-5 and TRBJ2-1; 8 nucleotides line up with TRBD2. V was clipped by 0 bases and J by 3 bases; unmatched bases: 7. This CDR3 contains 17 residues. The V gene's germline CDR1 is MNHEY and CDR2 SVGAGI. The CDR3 coding sequence is TGTGCCAGCAGTTACTCCGCGACTAGCGTTGTCTACAATGAGCAGTTCTTC. Protein sequence: CASSYSATSVVYNEQFF.

At least ten counts were recorded for this clonotype. The chain uses TRBV29-1 and TRBJ2-7; TRBD2 agrees at 10 bases. The CDR3 covers 13 residues. V gave up 4 bases and J gave up 5 bases; unmatched junction bases: 5. Germline V gene data show CDR1 as SQVTM and CDR2 as ANQGSEA. The CDR3 DNA reads as TGCAGCGTTGGAGCGGGAGGGGGGAACGAGCAGTACTTC. This encodes CSVGAGGGNEQYF.

This clonotype has a handful of counts. This rearrangement joins TRBV6-2 or TRBV6-3 to TRBJ2-5, with TRBD2 matching over 12 bases. The CDR3 contains 17 residues. V trimming: 4 bases; J trimming: 0 bases; junction bases outside the gene matches: 6. CDR1 and CDR2 from the germline V gene are MNHEY and SVGEGT. The DNA for the CDR3 is TGTGCCAGCAGTTCCAGGACTAGCGGGATTTACCAAGAGACCCAGTACTTC. Residues: CASSSRTSGIYQETQYF.

The V gene is TRBV6-2 or TRBV6-3, the J gene TRBJ2-3, with D unresolved. This CDR3 has 13 residues. V was trimmed by 7 bases and J by 1 base, leaving 9 bases between them. The germline V gene has CDR1 MNHEY and CDR2 SVGEGT. CDR3 bases: TGTGCCAGCATCCTAAGCGGCACAGATACGCAGTATTTT. Amino acids: CASILSGTDTQYF.

At least ten counts were recorded for this clonotype. The rearrangement links TRBV27 to TRBJ2-7, with D possibly TRBD1 on 5 matching bases. This CDR3 has 16 residues. The V gene lost 4 bases and the J gene lost 0 bases, with 16 bases spanning the gap. CDR1 is MNHEY and CDR2 is SMNVEV in the germline V gene (reference sequence). The CDR3 is CASSSPSRVLSYEQYF. CDR3 sequence (DNA): TGTGCCAGCAGTTCGCCTTCCAGGGTCCTCTCCTACGAGCAGTACTTC.

This chain joins TRBV11-2 and TRBJ2-2; D not certain. The CDR3 is 13 amino acids. Germline values: CDR1 SGHAT, CDR2 FQNNGV. V lost 5 bases, J lost 6 bases, and 10 bases lay in between. The CDR3 loop is CASSPSFPGELFF. In nucleotides, the CDR3 is TGTGCCAGCAGCCCCTCCTTTCCCGGGGAGCTGTTTTTT.

The J gene is TRBJ2-1, the V gene TRBV30; D not resolved. The germline V gene encodes CDR1 GTSNPN and CDR2 SVGIG (reference sequence). The V gene lost 2 bases and the J gene lost 5 bases, with 10 bases spanning the gap. This CDR3 spans 13 amino acids. Here the CDR3 DNA reads TGTGCCTGGAGTCGAGGCAGCGACAATGAGCAGTTCTTC. This codes for CAWSRGSDNEQFF. Combining the CDR3 with reference TRBV30 and TRBJ2-1 gives the whole variable domain SQTIHQWPATLVQPVGSPLSLECTVEGTSNPNLYWYRQAAGRGLQLLFYSVGIGQISSEVPQNLSASRPQDRQFILSSKKLLLSDSGFYLCAWSRGSDNEQFFGPGTRLTVL.

This clonotype was counted ten times or more. The V gene is TRBV12-3 or TRBV12-4, the J gene TRBJ1-6; D uncertain. V was clipped by 2 bases and J by 6 bases, with 11 bases between them. This CDR3 region has 15 residues. DNA for the CDR3: TGTGCCAGCAGTTTAAGTCGCTTAGTTAATTCACCCCTCCACTTT. It translates to CASSLSRLVNSPLHF.

V usage is TRBV28 and J usage is TRBJ2-7; D gene uncertain. Trimming shortened V by 4 bases and J by 6 bases, and 10 bases separated the two germline ends. This CDR3 spans 12 amino acids. Germline V lookup: CDR1 MDHEN, CDR2 SYDVKM. DNA of the CDR3: TGTGCCAGCAGTTCCGTCCCCAGCGAGCAGTACTTC. Its protein is CASSSVPSEQYF.

This chain joins TRBV7-2 and TRBJ2-5; the D is unclear. Trimming removed 0 bases at V and 1 base at J, with 6 bases between. The CDR3 runs 14 residues. CDR1 is SGHTA and CDR2 is FQGNSA in the germline V gene. Written as DNA, the CDR3 is TGTGCCAGCAGCTTAGCTCCAGCCCAAGAGACCCAGTACTTC. Protein sequence: CASSLAPAQETQYF.